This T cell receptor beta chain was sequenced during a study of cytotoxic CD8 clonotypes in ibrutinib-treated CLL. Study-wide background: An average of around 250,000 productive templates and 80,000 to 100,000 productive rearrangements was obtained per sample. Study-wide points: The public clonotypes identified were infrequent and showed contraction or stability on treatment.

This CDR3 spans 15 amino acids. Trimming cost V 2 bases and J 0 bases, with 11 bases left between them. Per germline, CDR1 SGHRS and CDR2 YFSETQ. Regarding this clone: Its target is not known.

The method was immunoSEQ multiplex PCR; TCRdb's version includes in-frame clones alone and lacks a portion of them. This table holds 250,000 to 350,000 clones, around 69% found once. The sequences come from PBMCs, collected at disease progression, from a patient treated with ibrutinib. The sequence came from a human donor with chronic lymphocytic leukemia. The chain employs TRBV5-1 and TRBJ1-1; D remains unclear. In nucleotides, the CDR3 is TGCGCCAGCAGCTTAAGCCCTACAGTGAACACTGAAGCTTTCTTT. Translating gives CASSLSPTVNTEAFF.